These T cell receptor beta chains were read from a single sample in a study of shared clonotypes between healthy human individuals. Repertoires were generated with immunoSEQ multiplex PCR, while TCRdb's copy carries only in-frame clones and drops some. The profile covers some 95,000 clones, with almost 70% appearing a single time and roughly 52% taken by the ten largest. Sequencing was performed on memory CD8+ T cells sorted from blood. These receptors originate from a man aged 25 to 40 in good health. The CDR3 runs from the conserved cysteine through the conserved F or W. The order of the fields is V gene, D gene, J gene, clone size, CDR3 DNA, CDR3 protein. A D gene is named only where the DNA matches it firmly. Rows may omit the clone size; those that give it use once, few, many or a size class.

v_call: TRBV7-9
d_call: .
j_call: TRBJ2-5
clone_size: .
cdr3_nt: TGTGCCGGTGCGGGTTGGGGCCCGAGAGAAGAGACCCAGTACTTC
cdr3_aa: CAGAGWGPREETQYF

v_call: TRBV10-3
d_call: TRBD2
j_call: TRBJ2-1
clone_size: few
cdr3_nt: TGTGCCATCAGCTGGACTAGCGGGAGAGAGTACAATGAGCAGTTCTTC
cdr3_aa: CAISWTSGREYNEQFF

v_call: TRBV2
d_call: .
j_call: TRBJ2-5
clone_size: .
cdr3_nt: TGTGCCAGCAGCTCGGAGCGTCAAGAGACCCAGTACTTC
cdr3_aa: CASSSERQETQYF

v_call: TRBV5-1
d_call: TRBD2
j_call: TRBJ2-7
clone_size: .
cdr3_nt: TGCGCCAGCAGCCCCAGCGGGGGGAGCTCCTACGAGCAGTACTTC
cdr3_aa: CASSPSGGSSYEQYF

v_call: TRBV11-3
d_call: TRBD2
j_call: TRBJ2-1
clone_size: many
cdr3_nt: TGTGCCAGCAGCTTAGCTAGCGGGGCAAACAATGAGCAGTTCTTC
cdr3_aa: CASSLASGANNEQFF

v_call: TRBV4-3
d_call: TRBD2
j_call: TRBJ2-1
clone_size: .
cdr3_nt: TGCGCCAGCAGCCCAGGGACTAGCTACTACAATGAGCAGTTCTTC
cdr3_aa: CASSPGTSYYNEQFF

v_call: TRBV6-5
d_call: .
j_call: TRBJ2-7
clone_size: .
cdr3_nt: TGTGCCAGCAGAAGTATTTCCTACGAGCAGTACTTC
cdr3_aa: CASRSISYEQYF

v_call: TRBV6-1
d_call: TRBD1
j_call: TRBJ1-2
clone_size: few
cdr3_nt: TGTGCCAGCAGTGACCGGGACAGGGGAGTCCCTAACTATGGCTACACCTTC
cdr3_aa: CASSDRDRGVPNYGYTF

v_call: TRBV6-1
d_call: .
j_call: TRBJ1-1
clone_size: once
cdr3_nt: TGTGCCAGCAGTTCACCCGGAGACGGGGAAGCTTTCTTT
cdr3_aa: CASSSPGDGEAFF

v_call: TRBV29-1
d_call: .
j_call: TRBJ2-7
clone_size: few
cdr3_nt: TGCAGCGCTCTGACAGGTTTCTCCTACGAGCAGTACTTC
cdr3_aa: CSALTGFSYEQYF

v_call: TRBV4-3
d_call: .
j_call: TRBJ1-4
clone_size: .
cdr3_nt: TGCGCCAGCAGCCAAGAGAGACAGGACGGGGAAAAACTGTTTTTT
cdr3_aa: CASSQERQDGEKLFF

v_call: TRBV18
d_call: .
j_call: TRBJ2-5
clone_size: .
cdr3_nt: TGTGCCAGCTCGGACGGGTGGGAGACCCAGTACTTC
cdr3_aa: CASSDGWETQYF

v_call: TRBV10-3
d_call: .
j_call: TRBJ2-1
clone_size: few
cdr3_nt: TGTGCCAGCCGAGACAGCTACAATGAGCAGTTCTTC
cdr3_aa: CASRDSYNEQFF

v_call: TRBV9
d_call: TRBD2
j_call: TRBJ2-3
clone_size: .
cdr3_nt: TGTGCCAGCAGCCCACCACTGGCTAGCGGGAGGGTCGCAGATACGCAGTATTTT
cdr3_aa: CASSPPLASGRVADTQYF

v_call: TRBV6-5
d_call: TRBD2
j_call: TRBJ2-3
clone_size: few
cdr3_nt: TGTGCGATCAGCGGGGGTGGCACAGATACGCAGTATTTT
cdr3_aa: CAISGGGTDTQYF

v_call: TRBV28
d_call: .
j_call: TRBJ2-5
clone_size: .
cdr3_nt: TGTGCCAGCAGTTCTTTGGCGGGTGAAAAAGAGACCCAGTACTTC
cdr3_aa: CASSSLAGEKETQYF

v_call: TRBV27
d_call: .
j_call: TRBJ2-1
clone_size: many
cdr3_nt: TGTGCCAGCAGTTTATCGGGGCGCAATGAGCAGTTCTTC
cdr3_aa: CASSLSGRNEQFF

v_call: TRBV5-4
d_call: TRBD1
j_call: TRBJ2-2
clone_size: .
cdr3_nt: TGTGCCAGCAGCTTCGCGGACAGGGCAACCGGGGAGCTGTTTTTT
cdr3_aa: CASSFADRATGELFF

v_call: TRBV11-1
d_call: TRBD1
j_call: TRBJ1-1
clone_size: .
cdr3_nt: TGTGCCAGCAGCTTATCAGGGGGTCCTGAAGCTTTCTTT
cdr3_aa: CASSLSGGPEAFF

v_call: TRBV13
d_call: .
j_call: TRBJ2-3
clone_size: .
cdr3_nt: TGTGCCAGCAGCCCTAGGGACTTCACAGATACGCAGTATTTT
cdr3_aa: CASSPRDFTDTQYF

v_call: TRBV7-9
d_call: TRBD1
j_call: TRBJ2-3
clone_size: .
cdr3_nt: TGTGCCAGCTTAAGGCCTCGCCGGGACAGGGTTTTTGCAGATACGCAGTATTTT
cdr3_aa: CASLRPRRDRVFADTQYF

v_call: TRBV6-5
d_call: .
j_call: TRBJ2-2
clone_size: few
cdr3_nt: TGTGCCAGCAGTTATCCGGCCACCGGGGAGCTGTTTTTT
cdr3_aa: CASSYPATGELFF

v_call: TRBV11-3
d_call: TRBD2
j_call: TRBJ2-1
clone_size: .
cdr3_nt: TGTGCCAGCAGCTTATTGGTAGCGGGAGAGGGTGAGCAGTTCTTC
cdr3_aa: CASSLLVAGEGEQFF

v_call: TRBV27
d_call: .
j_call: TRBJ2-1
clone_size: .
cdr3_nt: TGTGCCAGCAGTTTAACCGTAACAGGCTACAATGAGCAGTTCTTC
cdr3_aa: CASSLTVTGYNEQFF

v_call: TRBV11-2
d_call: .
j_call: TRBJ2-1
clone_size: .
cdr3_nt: TGTGCCAGCAGCTTAGATACGACAAGAAGCTCCTACAATGAGCAGTTCTTC
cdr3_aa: CASSLDTTRSSYNEQFF

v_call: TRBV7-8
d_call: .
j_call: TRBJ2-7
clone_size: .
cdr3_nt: TGTGCCAGCAGCTTATCCGACAGGCTTTTGGGCGAGCAGTACTTC
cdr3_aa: CASSLSDRLLGEQYF

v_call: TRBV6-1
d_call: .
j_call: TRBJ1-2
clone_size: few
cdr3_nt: TGTGCCAGCCAAGACGGATCCTATGGCTACACCTTC
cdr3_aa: CASQDGSYGYTF

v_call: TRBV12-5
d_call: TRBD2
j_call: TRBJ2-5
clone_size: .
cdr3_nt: TGTGCTAGTGCTTACGGGCTAGCGGGAGTTGTGGAAGAGACCCAGTACTTC
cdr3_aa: CASAYGLAGVVEETQYF

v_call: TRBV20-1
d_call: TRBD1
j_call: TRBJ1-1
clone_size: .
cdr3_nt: TGCAGTGCCGACAGGGGGGCTGAAGCTTTCTTT
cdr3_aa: CSADRGAEAFF

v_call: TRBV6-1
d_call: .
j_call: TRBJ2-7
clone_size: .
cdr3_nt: TGTGCCAGCAGTGAAGCGCGGGGGCTTTACCAATCCTACGAGCAGTACTTC
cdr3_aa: CASSEARGLYQSYEQYF

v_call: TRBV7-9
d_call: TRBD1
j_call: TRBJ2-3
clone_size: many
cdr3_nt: TGTGCCAGCAGCCCCGGGACAGGGGGTCTCACAGATACGCAGTATTTT
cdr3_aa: CASSPGTGGLTDTQYF

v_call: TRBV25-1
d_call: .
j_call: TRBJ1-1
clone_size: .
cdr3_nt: TGTGCCAGCAGTGAATACGCCGAGTCGGGTACTGAAGCTTTCTTT
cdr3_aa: CASSEYAESGTEAFF

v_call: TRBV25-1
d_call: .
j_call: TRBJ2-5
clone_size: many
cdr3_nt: TGTGCCAGCACCTCCGCGGGTACGGAGACCCAGTACTTC
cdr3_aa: CASTSAGTETQYF